This T cell receptor beta chain was sequenced in a study of cytomegalovirus exposure and HLA in healthy donors. Overall study results and limits: The study recorded over 150 TCR beta chains that were cytomegalovirus-associated.

Method: immunoSEQ multiplex PCR; TCRdb's copy keeps in-frame clones and lacks some. The data contain 200,000 to 250,000 clones, roughly 88% of them singletons. The CDR3 loop spans 13 amino acids. Germline V gene lookup returns CDR1 SGHRS and CDR2 YFSETQ. With 8 bases clipped from V and 8 bases from J, the junction kept 6 bases outside the gene matches. Remarks on this clone: Its target is unknown.

This sequence was found in a woman in her 30s in good health and CMV-seropositive. This rearrangement joins TRBV5-1 to TRBJ2-1; TRBD2 matches at 11 bases. What was sequenced was PBMCs. The CDR3 reads CASSGRARDEQFF. The CDR3 coding sequence is TGCGCCAGTAGCGGGAGGGCCAGAGATGAGCAGTTCTTC.